Presented here are 5 T cell receptor beta chains from one specimen sequenced in a study of spatial heterogeneity in lung cancer. MiXCR was run by TCRdb on the 5' RACE reads, yielding one entry per CDR3 protein. The table shows some 120,000 distinct CDR3 sequences, with less than 15% occurring only once. Time point in this sample: blood at routine non-recurrence follow-up after resection. Whole RNA obtained from tumor, nontumor lung or frozen PBMC underwent sequencing without sorting. This specimen was PBMCs, taken at follow-up. The receptors shown here come from a male donor with early-stage non-small cell lung cancer.

This clonotype was detected only a few times. The J gene is TRBJ1-4, the V gene TRBV6-2 or TRBV6-3; D is possibly TRBD1 (5 bases). Germline loops: CDR1 MNHEY, CDR2 SVGEGT. The CDR3 length is 11 residues. Trimming pared 2 bases from V and 14 bases from J, leaving 9 bases between. The CDR3 DNA follows: TGTGCCAGCAGTTACGGGACGGGGCTGTTTTTT. Residues: CASSYGTGLFF.

The table lists this clonotype with a few counts. This chain uses TRBV18 with TRBJ1-2; tentatively, D is TRBD1 (5 bases). The V and J ends lost 3 bases and 3 bases respectively, with 17 bases between them. There are 16 residues in the CDR3. Germline loops: CDR1 KGHSH, CDR2 LQKENI. The CDR3 is CASSPTSGGLYYGYTF. In DNA form, the CDR3 reads TGTGCCAGCTCACCGACCAGCGGGGGACTTTACTATGGCTACACCTTC.

This clonotype was seen a handful of times. The chain has TRBV19 and TRBJ2-5, with 7 nucleotides matching TRBD1. V lost 5 bases and J lost 4; bases outside the gene matches: 10. The CDR3 length is 15 residues. Per germline, CDR1 LNHDA and CDR2 SQIVND (reference sequence). DNA for the CDR3: TGTGCCAGTAGTGGCAGACAGGGCCTGGGAGAGACCCAGTACTTC. Encoded protein: CASSGRQGLGETQYF.

This clonotype appeared a few times. At one end, the junction sequence differs from germline, possibly due to a read error. The genes are TRBV27 and TRBJ1-1; D is unresolved. Per the germline V gene, CDR1 is MNHEY and CDR2 is SMNVEV (reference sequence). The CDR3 consists of 14 residues. CDR3 in amino acids: CTSLAPRQNTEAFF. CDR3 bases: TGCACCAGCTTAGCCCCTCGTCAGAACACTGAAGCTTTCTTT.

This clonotype was picked up many times. V gene TRBV14 combines with J gene TRBJ2-7, with D unclear. V lost 0 bases and J lost 5, with 20 bases in between. Germline V gene sequence: CDR1 SGHDN, CDR2 FVKESK. The CDR3 has 17 residues. The DNA for the CDR3 is TGTGCCAGCAGCCAAGATACCGGCATCACCTTGAATAACGAGCAGTACTTC. As protein: CASSQDTGITLNNEQYF.